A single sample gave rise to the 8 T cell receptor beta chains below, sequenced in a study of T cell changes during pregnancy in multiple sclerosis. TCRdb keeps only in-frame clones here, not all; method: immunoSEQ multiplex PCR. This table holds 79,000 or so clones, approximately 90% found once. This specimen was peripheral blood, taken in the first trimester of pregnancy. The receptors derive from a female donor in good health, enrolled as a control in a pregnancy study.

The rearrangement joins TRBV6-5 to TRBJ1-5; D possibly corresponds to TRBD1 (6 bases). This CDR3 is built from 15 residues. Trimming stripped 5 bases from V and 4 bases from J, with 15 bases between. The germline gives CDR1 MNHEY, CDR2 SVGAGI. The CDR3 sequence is CASSIRSDRNQPQHF. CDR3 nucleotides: TGTGCCAGCAGTATTCGATCGGACAGAAATCAGCCCCAGCATTTT.

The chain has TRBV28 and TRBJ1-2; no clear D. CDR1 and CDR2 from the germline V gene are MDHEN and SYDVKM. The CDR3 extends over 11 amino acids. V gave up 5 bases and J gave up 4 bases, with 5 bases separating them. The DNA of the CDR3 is TGTGCCAGCAGTGGCCCCTATGGCTACACCTTC. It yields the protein CASSGPYGYTF.

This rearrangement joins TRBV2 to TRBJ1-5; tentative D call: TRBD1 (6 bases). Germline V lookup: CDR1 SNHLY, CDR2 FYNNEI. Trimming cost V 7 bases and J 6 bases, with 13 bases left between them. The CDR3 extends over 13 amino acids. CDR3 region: CASKPGAGQPQHF. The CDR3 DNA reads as TGTGCCAGCAAACCAGGGGCCGGTCAGCCCCAGCATTTT.

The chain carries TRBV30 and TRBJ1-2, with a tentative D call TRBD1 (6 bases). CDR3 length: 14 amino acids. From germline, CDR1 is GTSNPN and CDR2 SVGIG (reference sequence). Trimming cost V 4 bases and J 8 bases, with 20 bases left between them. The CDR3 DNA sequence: TGTGCCTGGACCTCCGGGGGGCAAAGGTGGGGCTACACCTTC. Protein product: CAWTSGGQRWGYTF.

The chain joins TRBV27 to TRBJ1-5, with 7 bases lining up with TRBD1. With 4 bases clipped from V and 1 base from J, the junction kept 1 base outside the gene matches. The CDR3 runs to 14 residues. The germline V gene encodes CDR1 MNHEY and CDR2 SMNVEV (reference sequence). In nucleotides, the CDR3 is TGTGCCAGCAGTTCACAGGGGAGCAATCAGCCCCAGCATTTT. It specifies CASSSQGSNQPQHF.

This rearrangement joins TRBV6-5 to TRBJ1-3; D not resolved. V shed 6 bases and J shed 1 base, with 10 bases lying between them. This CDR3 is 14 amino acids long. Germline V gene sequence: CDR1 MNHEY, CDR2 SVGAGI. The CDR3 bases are TGTGCCAGCAGCAAAGGAGTATCTGGAAACACCATATATTTT. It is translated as CASSKGVSGNTIYF.

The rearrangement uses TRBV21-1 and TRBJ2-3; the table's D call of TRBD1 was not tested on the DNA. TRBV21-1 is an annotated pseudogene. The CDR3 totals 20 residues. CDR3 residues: CASITKPSPRGISITDTQYF. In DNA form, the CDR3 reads TGTGCCAGCATCACAAAACCAAGCCCCAGGGGAATATCTATCACAGATACGCAGTATTTT.

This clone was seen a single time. In DNA form, the CDR3 reads TGCGCCAGCAGCCCGACTAGCGGGGGGACCCCTGTGCAGTTCTTC. Its translation is CASSPTSGGTPVQFF. The chain couples TRBV5-1 to TRBJ2-1; 13 bases are a match to TRBD2. V lost 4 bases and J lost 12; bases outside the gene matches: 10. CDR1 and CDR2 (germline): SGHRS, YFSETQ. The CDR3 runs to 15 residues.